What follows are 28 T cell receptor beta chains derived from one specimen sequenced in a study of blood T cell repertoires in COVID-19. Only in-frame clones appear in the TCRdb table, and some are missing; sequencing was by immunoSEQ multiplex PCR. The sample lists 280,000 or so clones, 85% occurring once. Sequenced input: PBMCs or T cells enriched from blood (not recorded which). The source is a woman aged 45-65 years who had recovered from COVID-19.

This clone was counted between two and nine times. The chain employs TRBV11-1 and TRBJ2-1; D is unclear. This CDR3 comprises 12 residues. The V and J ends lost 6 bases and 7 bases respectively, with 10 bases between them. The germline V gene encodes CDR1 SGHAT and CDR2 FQDESV (reference sequence). The CDR3 region is CASSPPINEQFF. CDR3 DNA sequence: TGTGCCAGCAGTCCCCCTATAAATGAGCAGTTCTTC.

The chain recombines TRBV27 with TRBJ1-2; the match to TRBD1 covers 7 bases. Germline trimming cut 4 bases from V and 5 bases from J; bases unmatched to any gene: 4. Germline V lookup: CDR1 MNHEY, CDR2 SMNVEV (reference sequence). CDR3 length: 13 residues. The CDR3 loop reads CASSSQGTYGYTF. The CDR3 bases are TGTGCCAGCAGTTCACAGGGGACTTATGGCTACACCTTC.

This clone was seen a single time. The chain recombines TRBV27 with TRBJ1-3; TRBD1 aligns across 10 bases. The V and J ends lost 0 bases and 2 bases, in that order; junction bases with no gene match: 1. Germline loops: CDR1 MNHEY, CDR2 SMNVEV (reference sequence). The CDR3 has 16 amino acids. The CDR3 region is CASSLSGTGAGNTIYF. The CDR3 bases are TGTGCCAGCAGTTTATCGGGGACAGGGGCTGGAAACACCATATATTTT.

V is TRBV7-9 and J is TRBJ2-3; 9 bases are shared with TRBD2. J was trimmed by 0 bases and V by 5 bases; bases with no gene match: 6. In germline, CDR1 is SEHNR, CDR2 FQNEAQ (reference sequence). The CDR3 loop spans 16 amino acids. CDR3 bases: TGTGCCAGCAGCGCAAGGACTAGCGAAAGCACAGATACGCAGTATTTT. This encodes CASSARTSESTDTQYF.

A remark on this clone: The sample carries other DNA sequences with the same CDR3. CDR3 residues: CAWSEQGNYGYTF. CDR3 nucleotide sequence: TGTGCCTGGAGTGAACAGGGGAACTATGGCTACACCTTC. The J gene is TRBJ1-2, the V gene TRBV30; 7 nucleotides align to TRBD1. CDR1 is GTSNPN, CDR2 SVGIG, per germline (reference sequence). With V trimmed by 1 base and J by 2 bases, 1 base remained unmatched. This CDR3 has 13 residues.

The J gene is TRBJ1-6, the V gene TRBV28, with D hard to call. Germline lookup yields CDR1 MDHEN and CDR2 SYDVKM. This CDR3 has 14 amino acids. V gave up 3 bases and J gave up 5 bases, with 8 bases separating them. The CDR3 nucleotides are TGTGCCAGCAGTTTGCCCGGGGATAATTCACCCCTCCACTTT. This encodes CASSLPGDNSPLHF. The full variable domain, rest sourced from reference TRBV28 and TRBJ1-6, is DVKVTQSSRYLVKRTGEKVFLECVQDMDHENMFWYRQDPGLGLRLIYFSYDVKMKEKGDIPEGYSVSREKKERFSLILESASTNQTSMYLCASSLPGDNSPLHFGNGTRLTVT.

V and J are TRBV29-1 and TRBJ2-3; TRBD1 matches at 11 bases. The CDR3 runs to 14 residues. The V and J ends lost 7 bases and 1 base, in that order; junction bases with no gene match: 4. Germline V gene lookup returns CDR1 SQVTM and CDR2 ANQGSEA. The CDR3 sequence is CSADRGRGTDTQYF. Written as DNA, the CDR3 is TGCAGCGCGGACAGGGGGCGAGGCACAGATACGCAGTATTTT.

The chain is built from TRBV3-1 (or the pseudogene TRBV3-2) and TRBJ1-6, with unresolved D. The germline V gene has CDR1 LGHDT and CDR2 YNNKEL (reference sequence). This CDR3 is built from 14 residues. V was shortened by 8 bases and J by 0 bases, with 8 bases between the two germline ends. CDR3 region: CASAGSSYNSPLHF. CDR3 bases: TGTGCCAGCGCAGGAAGCTCCTATAATTCACCCCTCCACTTT.

The V call is TRBV12-3 or TRBV12-4, the J call TRBJ2-1; maybe TRBD1 (6 bases). This CDR3 is built from 13 residues. V lost 10 bases and J lost 5, with 15 bases in between. CDR3 residues: CATRKRGNNEQFF. Written as DNA, the CDR3 is TGTGCCACGCGAAAAAGGGGGAACAATGAGCAGTTCTTC.

The DNA of the CDR3 is TGTGCCAGCAGCGGAGGACTAGCGGGCTACAATGAGCAGTTCTTC. As protein: CASSGGLAGYNEQFF. The chain joins TRBV7-2 to TRBJ2-1; 11 bases agree with TRBD2. The CDR3 length is 15 residues. CDR1 and CDR2 from the germline V gene are SGHTA and FQGNSA. Germline trimming cut 5 bases from V and 3 bases from J; bases unmatched to any gene: 3. The complete variable domain, with remaining parts taken from reference TRBV7-2 and TRBJ2-1, reads GAGVSQSPSNKVTEKGKDVELRCDPISGHTALYWYRQSLGQGLEFLIYFQGNSAPDKSGLPSDRFSAERTGGSVSTLTIQRTQQEDSAVYLCASSGGLAGYNEQFFGPGTRLTVL.

This chain uses TRBV5-1 with TRBJ1-1; TRBD1 is a possible D gene (5 bases). The V and J ends lost 1 base and 5 bases respectively, with 15 bases between them. The germline V gene has CDR1 SGHRS and CDR2 YFSETQ. The CDR3 sequence is 15 residues long. The chain's CDR3 is CASSLIPGRGTEAFF. The CDR3 DNA reads as TGCGCCAGCAGCTTGATTCCAGGGAGGGGAACTGAAGCTTTCTTT.

The rearrangement joins TRBV19 to TRBJ1-5; no firm D call. Between the trimmed V and J ends, which lost 4 bases and 4 bases, there was a span of 8 bases. The CDR3 sequence is 13 residues long. CDR1 and CDR2 from the germline V gene are LNHDA and SQIVND (reference sequence). CDR3 region: CASSTDRNQPQHF. The CDR3 DNA is TGTGCCAGTAGTACAGATAGAAATCAGCCCCAGCATTTT.

This sequence joins TRBV5-6 and TRBJ2-3; the D is unclear. CDR1 and CDR2 from the germline V gene are SGHDT and YYEEEE. This CDR3 region has 14 residues. V lost 0 bases and J 2 bases, leaving 7 bases between the germline ends. The chain's CDR3 is CASSLGAFTDTQYF. The DNA for the CDR3 is TGTGCCAGCAGCTTGGGAGCTTTCACAGATACGCAGTATTTT.

The chain recombines TRBV27 with TRBJ2-2, with unresolved D. Deletions cut 6 bases from V and 8 bases from J, with 16 bases between. The germline V gene encodes CDR1 MNHEY and CDR2 SMNVEV (reference sequence). This CDR3 spans 14 amino acids. CDR3 bases: TGTGCCAGCAGCCCATACCGGTCCGGGGGGGAGCTGTTTTTT. The encoded protein is CASSPYRSGGELFF.

The rearrangement uses TRBV5-1 and TRBJ1-4; a weak D match, TRBD1 (5 bases). V dropped 0 bases and J dropped 4 bases, with 10 bases sitting between them. The CDR3 contains 15 residues. Germline V gene data show CDR1 as SGHRS and CDR2 as YFSETQ. The CDR3 loop is CASSLARTSNEKLFF. CDR3 sequence (DNA): TGCGCCAGCAGCTTGGCGAGGACAAGTAATGAAAAACTGTTTTTT.

The J gene is TRBJ2-1, the V gene TRBV28; 9 bases agree with TRBD2. Germline V lookup: CDR1 MDHEN, CDR2 SYDVKM. The CDR3 totals 17 residues. V lost 1 base to trimming and J lost 6 bases; unmatched junction nucleotides: 10. CDR3 in amino acids: CASSLSSGTSRPNEQFF. The CDR3 DNA reads TGTGCCAGCAGTTTATCCTCCGGGACTAGCCGACCCAATGAGCAGTTCTTC.

The J gene is TRBJ1-2, the V gene TRBV4-3; no clear D. This CDR3 is built from 15 residues. In germline, CDR1 is LGHNA, CDR2 YSLEER. With 0 bases removed from V and 2 bases from J, the gap between germline ends came to 10 bases. The CDR3 DNA is TGCGCCAGCAGCCAAGATCTCGGCGGGAACTATGGCTACACCTTC. Protein sequence: CASSQDLGGNYGYTF.

This clone has more than one count but fewer than ten. The rearrangement uses TRBV4-1 and TRBJ1-5; 8 bases map to TRBD1. Germline trimming cut 4 bases from V and 5 bases from J; bases unmatched to any gene: 16. Germline V gene lookup returns CDR1 MGHRA and CDR2 YSYEKL. CDR3 length: 18 amino acids. The CDR3 here is CASSPSGQGGGSDQPQHF. The CDR3 DNA follows: TGCGCCAGCAGCCCCAGCGGACAGGGAGGGGGTTCGGATCAGCCCCAGCATTTT.

V usage is TRBV3-1 (or the pseudogene TRBV3-2) and J usage is TRBJ1-5; TRBD1 matches 7 bases. In germline, CDR1 is LGHDT, CDR2 YNNKEL (reference sequence). V lost 3 bases, J lost 8 bases, and 10 bases stayed unmatched. The CDR3 runs to 15 residues. CDR3: CASSQRQGWSEPQHF. DNA of the CDR3: TGTGCCAGCAGCCAGAGACAGGGTTGGAGTGAGCCCCAGCATTTT.

A single count supports this clone. V gene TRBV29-1 combines with J gene TRBJ1-1; no definite D call. There are 11 residues in the CDR3. V gave up 8 bases and J gave up 4 bases, with 11 bases separating them. Germline assignment: CDR1 SQVTM and CDR2 ANQGSEA. As DNA, the CDR3 is TGCAGCATGATGGGGAGCACTGAAGCTTTCTTT. It encodes CSMMGSTEAFF.

This chain uses TRBV27 with TRBJ2-3; 9 nucleotides match TRBD1. CDR3 length: 15 amino acids. V dropped 6 bases and J dropped 3; count of bases not matched to a gene: 7. Germline V gene lookup returns CDR1 MNHEY and CDR2 SMNVEV (reference sequence). Here the CDR3 reads CASSRDRVWTDTQYF. The CDR3 region has the DNA TGTGCCAGCAGCCGGGACAGGGTATGGACAGATACGCAGTATTTT.

The rearrangement joins TRBV15 to TRBJ1-1; D is undetermined. V was clipped by 0 bases and J by 4 bases, with 12 bases between them. The CDR3 runs 15 residues. CDR1 is LNHNV, CDR2 YYDKDF, per germline (reference sequence). CDR3 nucleotides: TGTGCCACCAGCAGAGATGGAGTGGCGGGCACTGAAGCTTTCTTT. Its translation is CATSRDGVAGTEAFF.

The rearrangement links TRBV5-1 to TRBJ1-1, with TRBD1 as a possible D gene (6 bases). Germline loops: CDR1 SGHRS, CDR2 YFSETQ. The CDR3 contains 14 residues. The ends were cut back, 2 bases at V and 1 base at J, with 9 bases in the middle. The CDR3: CASSFGQPNTEAFF. DNA for the CDR3: TGCGCCAGCAGCTTCGGACAGCCGAACACTGAAGCTTTCTTT.

This chain links TRBV2 with TRBJ1-4; D ambiguous. From germline, CDR1 is SNHLY and CDR2 FYNNEI. Trimming pared 5 bases from V and 0 bases from J, leaving 16 bases between. The CDR3 consists of 17 residues. The DNA for the CDR3 is TGTGCCAGCAGTAACGCGAGAGGGCTTGCAACTAATGAAAAACTGTTTTTT. As protein: CASSNARGLATNEKLFF.

The count of this clone is one. The J gene is TRBJ1-2, the V gene TRBV6-5; possibly TRBD1 for D (6 bases). Per the germline V gene, CDR1 is MNHEY and CDR2 is SVGAGI. V gave up 6 bases and J gave up 8 bases, with 13 bases separating them. The CDR3 is made up of 12 amino acids. In nucleotides, the CDR3 is TGTGCCAGCAGCGGCACAGGGAGAGGCTACACCTTC. This codes for CASSGTGRGYTF.

V gene TRBV18 combines with J gene TRBJ2-2, with D maybe TRBD1 (5 bases). Germline V gene data show CDR1 as KGHSH and CDR2 as LQKENI. This CDR3 is 16 amino acids long. V lost 3 bases and J 1 base, leaving 12 bases between the germline ends. Here the CDR3 DNA reads TGTGCCAGCTCACCGGGGCGACAGATGAACACCGGGGAGCTGTTTTTT. Translating gives CASSPGRQMNTGELFF.

This clone was observed a handful of times. The rearrangement joins TRBV5-1 to TRBJ1-5, with 9 bases identical to TRBD1. The CDR3 sequence is 14 residues long. Germline lookup yields CDR1 SGHRS and CDR2 YFSETQ. V shed 0 bases and J 7 bases; nucleotides not matched to a gene: 2. CDR3 region: CASSLGTGEQPQHF. CDR3 DNA sequence: TGCGCCAGCAGCTTGGGGACAGGGGAACAGCCCCAGCATTTT. Variable domain in full (rest from reference TRBV5-1 and TRBJ1-5): KAGVTQTPRYLIKTRGQQVTLSCSPISGHRSVSWYQQTPGQGLQFLFEYFSETQRNKGNFPGRFSGRQFSNSRSEMNVSTLELGDSALYLCASSLGTGEQPQHFGDGTRLSIL.

The chain uses TRBV11-3 and TRBJ1-6; D gene ambiguous. Trimming took off 0 bases at V and 0 bases at J, with 18 bases between the two ends. In germline, CDR1 is SGHNT, CDR2 YENEEA. This CDR3 contains 20 residues. The CDR3 sequence: CASSLEFLGESSSYNSPLHF. CDR3 DNA: TGTGCCAGCAGCTTAGAATTTCTTGGGGAGTCCAGCTCCTATAATTCACCCCTCCACTTT.